These T cell receptor beta chains were read from a single sample in a study of blood T cell repertoires in COVID-19. Assay: immunoSEQ multiplex PCR; the TCRdb copy retains only in-frame clones and omits some. The profile shows 200,000 to 250,000 clones, around 90% of them singletons. Input material: PBMCs or T cells enriched from blood (not recorded which). The receptors originated from a man aged 30 to 45 who had been exposed to COVID-19. The CDR3 runs from the conserved cysteine through the conserved F or W. A D gene is named only where the DNA matches it firmly. The size field is filled for only some rows; it gives once, few, many or a size class.

v_call,j_call,clone_size,d_call,cdr3_aa,cdr3_nt
TRBV7-9,TRBJ1-2,few,TRBD1,CASSRTGEWYGYTF,TGTGCCAGCAGCCGGACAGGGGAGTGGTATGGCTACACCTTC
TRBV7-9,TRBJ1-1,-,-,CASSPRGSRTNTEAFF,TGTGCCAGCAGCCCTCGGGGTTCAAGGACGAACACTGAAGCTTTCTTT
TRBV10-1,TRBJ2-1,few,TRBD2,CASSGLAGGYNEQFF,TGCGCCAGCAGCGGACTAGCGGGGGGATACAATGAGCAGTTCTTC
TRBV11-2,TRBJ1-1,-,-,CASTPSWNTEAFF,TGTGCCAGCACCCCAAGCTGGAACACTGAAGCTTTCTTT
TRBV19,TRBJ1-1,few,-,CASYTGGRNTEAFF,TGTGCCAGTTATACCGGCGGGCGGAACACTGAAGCTTTCTTT
TRBV4-3,TRBJ2-4,-,TRBD2,CASSQDYWLAGGPTKNIQYF,TGCGCCAGCAGCCAAGATTACTGGCTAGCGGGGGGGCCGACCAAAAACATTCAGTACTTC
TRBV18,TRBJ2-7,-,TRBD1,CASSPVGQGVHEQYF,TGTGCCAGCTCACCCGTGGGACAGGGAGTCCACGAGCAGTACTTC
TRBV12-3/TRBV12-4,TRBJ1-5,-,-,CASSFSGSQPQHF,TGTGCCAGCAGTTTCTCGGGATCTCAGCCCCAGCATTTT
TRBV30,TRBJ1-2,-,-,CAWETSSRSKRGYGYTF,TGTGCCTGGGAGACCTCTTCCAGGAGCAAACGAGGGTATGGCTACACCTTC
TRBV6-5,TRBJ1-4,-,TRBD1,CASGIGTANNEKLFF,TGTGCCAGCGGGATCGGGACAGCGAATAATGAAAAACTGTTTTTT
TRBV4-1,TRBJ2-2,-,TRBD2,CASSPRSGGLPGELFF,TGCGCCAGCAGCCCCCGTAGCGGGGGGTTGCCCGGGGAGCTGTTTTTT
TRBV2,TRBJ2-3,-,-,CASNRATDTQYF,TGTGCCAGCAACCGCGCCACAGATACGCAGTATTTT
TRBV19,TRBJ2-3,once,TRBD2,CASSEGTSKADTQYF,TGTGCCAGTAGTGAAGGGACTAGCAAAGCAGATACGCAGTATTTT
TRBV2,TRBJ1-4,-,-,CASSEVSGGRGKLFF,TGTGCCAGCAGTGAAGTCTCCGGGGGGCGAGGAAAACTGTTTTTT
TRBV19,TRBJ2-5,-,-,CASSKGLLYQETQYF,TGTGCCAGTAGTAAGGGACTCTTGTACCAAGAGACCCAGTACTTC
TRBV30,TRBJ2-3,-,TRBD2,CAWSDGGATDTQYF,TGTGCCTGGAGTGACGGGGGGGCCACAGATACGCAGTATTTT
TRBV2,TRBJ1-3,-,-,CASIPRGSGNTIYF,TGTGCCAGCATCCCTCGGGGCTCTGGAAACACCATATATTTT
TRBV6-1,TRBJ2-1,-,-,CASSEARLNNEQFF,TGTGCCAGCAGTGAAGCGCGTCTGAACAATGAGCAGTTCTTC
TRBV11-3,TRBJ1-1,-,-,CASSFQVNTEAFF,TGTGCCAGCAGCTTTCAGGTGAACACTGAAGCTTTCTTT
TRBV9,TRBJ2-1,few,-,CASPTRGSYNEQFF,TGTGCAAGCCCCACCAGGGGTTCCTACAATGAGCAGTTCTTC
TRBV9,TRBJ1-3,once,-,CASSVRGSGNTIYF,TGTGCCAGCAGCGTAAGGGGCTCTGGAAACACCATATATTTT
TRBV2,TRBJ1-6,-,-,CASSGTPSSYNSPLHF,TGTGCCAGCAGTGGGACTCCAAGCTCCTATAATTCACCCCTCCACTTT
TRBV5-1,TRBJ2-2,once,TRBD1,CASSLLRGRPGELFF,TGCGCCAGCAGCTTGTTAAGGGGGCGCCCCGGGGAGCTGTTTTTT
TRBV6-5,TRBJ1-6,few,-,CASSKIYSFNSPLHF,TGTGCCAGCAGTAAGATATACAGCTTTAATTCACCCCTCCACTTT
TRBV2,TRBJ2-3,once,TRBD1,CASRQGARDTQYF,TGTGCCAGCAGACAGGGGGCTAGGGATACGCAGTATTTT
TRBV2,TRBJ2-5,-,TRBD2,CASSEASRGGSETQYF,TGTGCCAGCAGTGAAGCGTCCCGGGGGGGCTCAGAGACCCAGTACTTC
TRBV6-5,TRBJ1-6,-,TRBD1,CASSPGGTNSPLHF,TGTGCCAGCAGCCCAGGGGGGACGAATTCACCCCTCCACTTT
TRBV16,TRBJ1-1,-,-,CASSGGGRTEAFF,TGTGCCAGCAGTGGTGGCGGGCGGACTGAAGCTTTCTTT
TRBV2,TRBJ2-5,-,TRBD1,CASSEGGTAQETQYF,TGTGCCAGCAGTGAAGGTGGGACAGCCCAAGAGACCCAGTACTTC
TRBV27,TRBJ2-7,-,TRBD1,CASSPGGVYEQYF,TGTGCCAGCAGTCCAGGGGGAGTCTACGAGCAGTACTTC
TRBV25-1,TRBJ2-7,-,TRBD1,CASRSTEGQGLYEQYF,TGTGCCAGCCGATCAACCGAGGGACAGGGGCTATACGAGCAGTACTTC
TRBV3-1/TRBV3-2,TRBJ2-3,once,TRBD1,CASSQVWDRYSTDTQYF,TGTGCCAGCAGCCAAGTTTGGGACAGATATAGCACAGATACGCAGTATTTT
TRBV11-1,TRBJ2-7,-,TRBD2,CASSTREGHEQYF,TGTGCCAGCAGCACCCGGGAGGGGCACGAGCAGTACTTC
TRBV6-5,TRBJ1-2,-,-,CASSPRENYGYTF,TGTGCCAGCAGTCCCAGGGAAAACTATGGCTACACCTTC
TRBV19,TRBJ1-5,-,-,CAIARAGAVQPQHF,TGTGCCATAGCGAGGGCGGGGGCAGTTCAGCCCCAGCATTTT
TRBV4-2,TRBJ2-1,-,TRBD2,CASSRSGGAAYNEQFF,TGTGCCAGCAGCCGGAGCGGGGGGGCCGCCTACAATGAGCAGTTCTTC
TRBV5-4,TRBJ2-3,-,-,CAAQGLSTDTQYF,TGTGCCGCCCAGGGCCTAAGCACAGATACGCAGTATTTT
TRBV19,TRBJ2-7,-,-,CASSITGTPYEQYF,TGTGCCAGTAGTATTACAGGAACCCCCTACGAGCAGTACTTC
TRBV4-1,TRBJ2-3,-,TRBD2,CASSQDEGLAGRPDTQYF,TGCGCCAGCAGCCAAGATGAGGGGCTAGCGGGGAGGCCAGATACGCAGTATTTT
TRBV6-5,TRBJ2-1,once,-,CASSYSKNYNEQFF,TGTGCCAGCAGTTACTCTAAAAACTACAATGAGCAGTTCTTC
TRBV27,TRBJ2-3,-,TRBD2,CASSSPTSGGWYTQYF,TGTGCCAGCAGTTCCCCGACTAGCGGGGGGTGGTATACGCAGTATTTT
TRBV9,TRBJ2-5,-,-,CASSGTTRSQETQYF,TGTGCCAGCAGCGGGACTACCCGATCGCAAGAGACCCAGTACTTC
TRBV9,TRBJ2-3,-,-,CATAPGTNTDTQYF,TGTGCCACTGCACCGGGAACCAACACAGATACGCAGTATTTT
TRBV7-2,TRBJ2-1,-,TRBD2,CASSKQAGGLDEQFF,TGTGCCAGCAGCAAACAAGCGGGGGGGCTTGATGAGCAGTTCTTC
TRBV3-1/TRBV3-2,TRBJ1-6,-,-,CASSHDRGLSASYNSPLHF,TGTGCCAGCAGCCATGATAGGGGACTTTCAGCATCCTATAATTCACCCCTCCACTTT
TRBV7-3,TRBJ1-1,once,-,CASIGQGGTEAFF,TGTGCCAGCATCGGCCAGGGAGGCACTGAAGCTTTCTTT
TRBV5-4,TRBJ1-3,-,TRBD1,CASSLLDREDTIYF,TGTGCCAGCAGCTTGCTGGACAGGGAGGACACCATATATTTT
TRBV19,TRBJ1-1,-,-,CASSIGGGTEAFF,TGTGCCAGTAGTATAGGGGGGGGAACTGAAGCTTTCTTT
TRBV6-5,TRBJ1-2,-,-,CASSYEENYGYTF,TGTGCCAGCAGTTACGAGGAAAACTATGGCTACACCTTC
TRBV19,TRBJ1-3,-,-,CASSTTEGNTIYF,TGTGCCAGTAGTACGACAGAGGGAAACACCATATATTTT
TRBV15,TRBJ2-5,-,TRBD2,CATSRDAGGPETQYF,TGTGCCACCAGCAGAGATGCGGGGGGGCCAGAGACCCAGTACTTC
TRBV20-1,TRBJ2-7,-,TRBD1,CSASKETGAFYEQYF,TGCAGTGCTAGTAAGGAGACAGGGGCTTTCTACGAGCAGTACTTC
TRBV28,TRBJ2-1,once,TRBD2,CASSPFGAGTNEQFF,TGTGCCAGCAGTCCTTTCGGAGCGGGGACCAATGAGCAGTTCTTC
TRBV19,TRBJ2-7,-,TRBD1,CASSIAPTGTYEQYF,TGTGCCAGTAGTATAGCCCCGACAGGGACCTACGAGCAGTACTTC